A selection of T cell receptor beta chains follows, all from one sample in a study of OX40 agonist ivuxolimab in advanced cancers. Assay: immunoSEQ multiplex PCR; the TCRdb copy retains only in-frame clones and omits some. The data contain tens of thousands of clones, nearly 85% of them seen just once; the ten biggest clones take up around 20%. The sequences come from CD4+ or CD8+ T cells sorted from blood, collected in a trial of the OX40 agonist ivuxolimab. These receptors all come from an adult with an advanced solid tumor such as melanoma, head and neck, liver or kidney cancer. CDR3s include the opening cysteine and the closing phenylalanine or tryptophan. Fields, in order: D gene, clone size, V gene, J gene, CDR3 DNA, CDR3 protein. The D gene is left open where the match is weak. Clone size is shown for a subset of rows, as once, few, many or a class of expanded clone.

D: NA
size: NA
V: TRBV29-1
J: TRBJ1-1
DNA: TGCAGCGTCCCGGACGGTTTGAACACTGAAGCTTTCTTT
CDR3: CSVPDGLNTEAFF

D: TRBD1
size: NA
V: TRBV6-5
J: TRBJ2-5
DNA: TGTGCCAGCAGTACCCGGGACAGGGTATACGCGCAGTACTTC
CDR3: CASSTRDRVYAQYF

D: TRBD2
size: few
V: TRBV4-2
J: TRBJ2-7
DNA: TGTGCCAGCAGCCAAGAGCGGGAGAGCTCCTACGAGCAGTACTTC
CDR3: CASSQERESSYEQYF

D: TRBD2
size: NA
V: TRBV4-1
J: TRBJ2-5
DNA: TGCGCCAGCAGCCAAGACCCAGGACTAGCGGGAGGTCAAGAGACCCAGTACTTC
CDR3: CASSQDPGLAGGQETQYF

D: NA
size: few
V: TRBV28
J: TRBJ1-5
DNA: TGTGCCAGCAGTTTATCGGCTGGGTTTGGGAATCAGCCCCAGCATTTT
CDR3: CASSLSAGFGNQPQHF

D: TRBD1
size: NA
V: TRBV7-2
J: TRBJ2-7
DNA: TGTGCCAGCAGCTCTGGGACAGGGAAGGGCGAGCAGTACTTC
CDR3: CASSSGTGKGEQYF

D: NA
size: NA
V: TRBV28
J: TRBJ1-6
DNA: TGTGCCAGCAGTTTATTTACACTCAGCTCCTATAATTCACCCCTCCACTTT
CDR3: CASSLFTLSSYNSPLHF

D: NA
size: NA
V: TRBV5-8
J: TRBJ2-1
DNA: TGTGCCAGCAGTTCCAGCGGATTAGGCTCCTACAATGAGCAGTTCTTC
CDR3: CASSSSGLGSYNEQFF

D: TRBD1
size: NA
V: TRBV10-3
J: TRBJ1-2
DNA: TGTGCCATCATTGACAGGGACTATGGCTACACCTTC
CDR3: CAIIDRDYGYTF

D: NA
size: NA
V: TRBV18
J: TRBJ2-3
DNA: TGTGCCAGCTCACCACGAAGGCCAGGGGCGACAGATACGCAGTATTTT
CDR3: CASSPRRPGATDTQYF

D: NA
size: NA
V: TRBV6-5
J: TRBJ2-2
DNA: TGTGCCAGCAGTCGTGGACGGACCACCGGGGAGCTGTTTTTT
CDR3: CASSRGRTTGELFF

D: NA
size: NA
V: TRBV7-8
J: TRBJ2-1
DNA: TGTGCCAGCAGCCCCTGGAGAAGCGAGGTGGCAAGCAATGAGCAGTTCTTC
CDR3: CASSPWRSEVASNEQFF

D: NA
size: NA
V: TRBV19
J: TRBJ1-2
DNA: TGTGCCAGTAGTTTGCAGCTCCATGGCTACACCTTC
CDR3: CASSLQLHGYTF

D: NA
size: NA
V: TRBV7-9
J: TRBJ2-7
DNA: TGTGCCAGCAGCTTAAGGAAGGCAGGGGCGTACGAGCAGTACTTC
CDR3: CASSLRKAGAYEQYF

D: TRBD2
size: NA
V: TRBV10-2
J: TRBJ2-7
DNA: TGCGCCAGCAGTGCGACTAGCGGACGGGGCGAGCAGTACTTC
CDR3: CASSATSGRGEQYF

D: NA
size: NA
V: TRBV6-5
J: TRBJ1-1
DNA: TGTGCCAGCAGTTATAGGATGAACACTGAAGCTTTCTTT
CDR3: CASSYRMNTEAFF

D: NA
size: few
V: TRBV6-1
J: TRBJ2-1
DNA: TGTGCCAGCACGGGGAACTTAGGCAATGAGCAGTTCTTC
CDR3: CASTGNLGNEQFF

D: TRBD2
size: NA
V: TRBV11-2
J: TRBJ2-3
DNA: TGTGCCAGCAGCGCAGGGACTAGCGGCACAGATACGCAGTATTTT
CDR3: CASSAGTSGTDTQYF

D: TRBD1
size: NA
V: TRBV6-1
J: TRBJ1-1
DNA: TGTGCCAGCAGTGAACGGGACAGAATGAACACTGAAGCTTTCTTT
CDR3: CASSERDRMNTEAFF

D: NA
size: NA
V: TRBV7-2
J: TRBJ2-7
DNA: TGTGCCAGCAGCTCGGACGGCTACGAGCAGTACTTC
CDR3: CASSSDGYEQYF

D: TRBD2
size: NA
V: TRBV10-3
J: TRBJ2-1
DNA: TGTGCCATCAGTGAGACGGGAGGCAATGAGCAGTTCTTC
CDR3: CAISETGGNEQFF

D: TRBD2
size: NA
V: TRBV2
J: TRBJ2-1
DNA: TGTGCCAGCAGCCTCACTAGCGGTTCCTACAATGAGCAGTTCTTC
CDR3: CASSLTSGSYNEQFF

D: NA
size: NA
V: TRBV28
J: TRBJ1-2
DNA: TGTGCCAGCAGTTTTGGAAACTATGGCTACACCTTC
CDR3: CASSFGNYGYTF

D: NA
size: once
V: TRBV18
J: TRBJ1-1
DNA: TGTGCCAGCTCACAGGGGAGCACTGAAGCTTTCTTT
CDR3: CASSQGSTEAFF

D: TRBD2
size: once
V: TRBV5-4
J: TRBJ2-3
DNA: TGTGCCAGCAGCTCGACTAGCGGGAGAGTGCCAGATACGCAGTATTTT
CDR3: CASSSTSGRVPDTQYF

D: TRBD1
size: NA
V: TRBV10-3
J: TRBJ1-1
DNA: TGTGCCATCAGAGCTCAGGGGGCCATTGAAGCTTTCTTT
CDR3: CAIRAQGAIEAFF

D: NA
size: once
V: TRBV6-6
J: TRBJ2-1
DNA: TGTGCCAGCAGTTACGCCAGGGGAAATGAGCAGTTCTTC
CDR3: CASSYARGNEQFF

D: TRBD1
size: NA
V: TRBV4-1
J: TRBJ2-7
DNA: TGCGCCAGCAGCCACGGGACAGGAATATTCTCCTACGAGCAGTACTTC
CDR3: CASSHGTGIFSYEQYF

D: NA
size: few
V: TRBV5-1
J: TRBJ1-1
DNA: TGCGCCAGCAGCTCAGGATTATTTATGAACACTGAAGCTTTCTTT
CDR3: CASSSGLFMNTEAFF

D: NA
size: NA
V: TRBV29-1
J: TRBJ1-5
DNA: TGCAGCGTTGAAGTTTCCCGGGATCAGCCCCAGCATTTT
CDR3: CSVEVSRDQPQHF

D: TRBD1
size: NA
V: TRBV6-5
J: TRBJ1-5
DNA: TGTGCCAGCACCCCGACAGGGACACGCAATCAGCCCCAGCATTTT
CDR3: CASTPTGTRNQPQHF

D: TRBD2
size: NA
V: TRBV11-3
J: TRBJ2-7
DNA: TGTGCCAGCAGCTTAGCGGGGGGAGAGCAGTACTTC
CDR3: CASSLAGGEQYF

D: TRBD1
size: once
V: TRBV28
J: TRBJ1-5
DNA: TGTGCCAGCTGTTCGGGACAGGGGGGGTATCAGCCCCAGCATTTT
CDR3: CASCSGQGGYQPQHF

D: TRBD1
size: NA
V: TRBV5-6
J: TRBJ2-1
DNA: TGTGCCAGCAGCTTGAAGACAGGGGGGTCCTACAATGAGCAGTTCTTC
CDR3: CASSLKTGGSYNEQFF

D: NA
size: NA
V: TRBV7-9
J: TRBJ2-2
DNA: TGTGCCAGCACCCATCAGGGCGGGGAGCTGTTTTTT
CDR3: CASTHQGGELFF

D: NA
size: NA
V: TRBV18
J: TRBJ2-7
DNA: TGTGCCAGCTCATCTGCTGCAGCCTCCTACGAGCAGTACTTC
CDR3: CASSSAAASYEQYF

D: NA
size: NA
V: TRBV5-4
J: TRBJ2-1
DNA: TGTGCCAGCAGCTTGGCAGGGAGACTCCCCAATGAGCAGTTCTTC
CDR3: CASSLAGRLPNEQFF

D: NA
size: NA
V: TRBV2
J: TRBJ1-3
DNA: TGTGCCAGCAGGGGGACTACAGGATTTGGAAACACCATATATTTT
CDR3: CASRGTTGFGNTIYF

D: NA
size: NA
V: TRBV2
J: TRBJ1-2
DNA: TGTGCCAGCAGTGCGGGCGGGGGGGCAGGGCCTGGCTACACCTTC
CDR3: CASSAGGGAGPGYTF

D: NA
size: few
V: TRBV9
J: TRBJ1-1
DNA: TGTGCCAGCAGCCTCGGTAGTCGGGGGAACACTGAAGCTTTCTTT
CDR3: CASSLGSRGNTEAFF

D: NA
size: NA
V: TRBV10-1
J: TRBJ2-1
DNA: TGCGCCAGCAGTGGGGACGTTTCCAATGAGCAGTTCTTC
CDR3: CASSGDVSNEQFF

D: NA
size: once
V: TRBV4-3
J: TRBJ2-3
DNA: TGCGCCAGCAGCCAGAGCCGGGACGACACAGATACGCAGTATTTT
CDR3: CASSQSRDDTDTQYF

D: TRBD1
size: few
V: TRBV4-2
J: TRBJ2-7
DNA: TGTGCCAGCAGCTTAGCGGCAGGGGGCGCTTCCGAGCAGTACTTC
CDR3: CASSLAAGGASEQYF

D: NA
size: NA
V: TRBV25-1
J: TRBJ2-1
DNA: TGTGCCAGCGGACAATCCTACAATGAGCAGTTCTTC
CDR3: CASGQSYNEQFF

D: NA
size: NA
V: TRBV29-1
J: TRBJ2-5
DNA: TGCAGCGGACAGCAAGAGACCCAGTACTTC
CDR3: CSGQQETQYF

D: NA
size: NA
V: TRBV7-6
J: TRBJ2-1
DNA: TGTGCCAGCAGCTTAAGAGAGACCCGCAATGAGCAGTTCTTC
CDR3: CASSLRETRNEQFF

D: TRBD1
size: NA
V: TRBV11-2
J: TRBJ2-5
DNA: TGTGCCAGCAGCCCCCGGGACAGGCAAGAGACCCAGTACTTC
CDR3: CASSPRDRQETQYF

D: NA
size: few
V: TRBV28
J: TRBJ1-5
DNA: TGTGCCAGCAGTTTCCTCGGACTCAAACGAGGTCAGCCCCAGCATTTT
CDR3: CASSFLGLKRGQPQHF

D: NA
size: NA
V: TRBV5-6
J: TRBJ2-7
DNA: TGTGCCAGCAGCTTGTTTGAGAGTCGAGGCGAGCAGTACTTC
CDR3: CASSLFESRGEQYF

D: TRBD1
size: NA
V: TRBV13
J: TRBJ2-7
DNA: TGTGCCAGCAGTCCTTTCGGACAGGGGCTCTACGAGCAGTACTTC
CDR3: CASSPFGQGLYEQYF

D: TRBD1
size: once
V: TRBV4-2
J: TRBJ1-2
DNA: TGTGCCAGCAGCCCAGGGACAGGGGGATTGAAGTGGTATGGCTACACCTTC
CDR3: CASSPGTGGLKWYGYTF

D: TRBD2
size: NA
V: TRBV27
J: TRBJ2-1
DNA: TGTGCCAGCAGTTTAGCGGGAGGGAATAATGAGCAGTTCTTC
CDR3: CASSLAGGNNEQFF

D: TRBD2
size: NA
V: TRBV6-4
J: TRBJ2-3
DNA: TGTGCCAGCAGACCGGGACTAGACACAGATACGCAGTATTTT
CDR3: CASRPGLDTDTQYF

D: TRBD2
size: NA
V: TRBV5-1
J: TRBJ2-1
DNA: TGCGCCAGCAGCTTGGGACTAGCTGCCGATGAGCAGTTCTTC
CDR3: CASSLGLAADEQFF

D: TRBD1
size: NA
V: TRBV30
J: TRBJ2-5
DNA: TGTGCCTGGGGACCCAGGGGGCTCACCCAAGAGACCCAGTACTTC
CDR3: CAWGPRGLTQETQYF

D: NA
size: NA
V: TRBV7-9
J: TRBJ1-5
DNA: TGTGCCAGCAGCCAAACAGGGTCTGGCAATCAGCCCCAGCATTTT
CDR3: CASSQTGSGNQPQHF

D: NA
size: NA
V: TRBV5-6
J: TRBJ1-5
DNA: TGTGCCAGCAGCGGGACGAATGGGCAGCCCCAGCATTTT
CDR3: CASSGTNGQPQHF

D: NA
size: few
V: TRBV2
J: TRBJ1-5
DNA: TGTGCCAGCAGTTTTGACAGCAATCAGCCCCAGCATTTT
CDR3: CASSFDSNQPQHF

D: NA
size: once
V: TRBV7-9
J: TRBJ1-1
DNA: TGTGCCAGCAGCTTAGTAATTAGTGGCACTGAAGCTTTCTTT
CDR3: CASSLVISGTEAFF

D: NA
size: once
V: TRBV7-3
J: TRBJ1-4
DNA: TGTGCCAGCGCGCAATCTTGGACTAATGAAAAACTGTTTTTT
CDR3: CASAQSWTNEKLFF